This TCR beta chain was profiled in a study of T-cell reconstitution after alpha-beta-depleted transplantation in children. Unique molecular identifiers were incorporated into the prepared TCRbeta library. Via MiXCR, TCRdb re-called the PCR reads, giving one row per CDR3 protein. The sample includes about 870,000 distinct CDR3 sequences, about 16% of them seen just once. CDR3 length equals 17 residues. V was shortened by 6 bases and J by 3 bases, with 23 bases between the two germline ends. On this clonotype itself: Its target is unknown.

Overall study findings and caveats: T-cell counts and diversity were attributed mostly to newly produced T cells one year after transplant. Some patients showed high day-60 TCRbeta diversity, which derived from surviving recipient T cells and thymic progenitors. Reportedly, only several hundred clones from non-depleted graft cells drove alpha-beta T-cell counts at about two months.

This sample comprised PBMCs, mostly from graft donor cells, obtained 360 days after TCRalphabeta/CD19-depleted stem cell transplant. The TCR sequence derives from a male patient under 18 who had a stem cell transplant for acute lymphoblastic leukemia, so the T cells may come from the graft donor. This rearrangement joins TRBV12-3 or TRBV12-4 to TRBJ2-5, with D possibly TRBD2 on 5 matching bases. The CDR3 reads CASSGPPVLGEEETQYF. The DNA for the CDR3 is TGTGCCAGCAGCGGACCTCCCGTCCTGGGAGAGGAAGAGACCCAGTACTTC.